This T cell receptor beta chain was sequenced during a study of blood T cell repertoires in COVID-19. About the research overall: Both acute and convalescent COVID-19 samples were obtained from the United States, Italy and Spain. PBMCs, B-cell-depleted T cells, or T cells provided the cDNA or gDNA that made up the material.

TCRdb's copy holds only in-frame clones and misses some; the assay was immunoSEQ multiplex PCR. The sample records around 220,000 clones, 85% to 90% being singletons. In germline, CDR1 is LNHDA, CDR2 SQIVND (reference sequence). V was cut by 5 bases and J by 3 bases, with 11 bases left in between. The CDR3 loop spans 13 amino acids. The J gene is TRBJ2-7, the V gene TRBV19; a possible D gene is TRBD2 (5 bases). The sample comprised peripheral blood. The clonotype originates from a woman aged 45-60 years with COVID-19, enrolled during active disease. The CDR3 DNA follows: TGTGCCAGTAGTCCCAGCAGCGGCTACGAGCAGTACTTC. As protein: CASSPSSGYEQYF.